This TCR beta chain derives from a study of radiotherapy plus CTLA-4 blockade in lung cancer. Study-wide context: For approximately 19% of patients, objective responses occurred, and 30% to 35% had disease control. Study results and caveats: Expansion in blood of tumor-derived TCR clones was seen after radiotherapy plus ipilimumab.

Clones were read by immunoSEQ multiplex PCR, and TCRdb kept only the in-frame ones, dropping some. Of 47,000 or so clones in the sample, 80% to 90% were seen once. In regard to this clone: Its antigen is undetermined.

The study gave focal radiation plus ipilimumab CTLA-4 blockade to patients with chemo-refractory metastatic non-small-cell lung cancer. V lost 0 bases and J lost 5, with 11 bases in between. The V gene's germline CDR1 is SGHRS and CDR2 YFSETQ. The CDR3 is made up of 14 amino acids. This material consisted of peripheral blood, taken from a patient treated with radiotherapy plus ipilimumab. V and J are TRBV5-1 and TRBJ1-1; unclear D gene. The receptor was derived from a human donor with non-small cell lung cancer whose response to radiotherapy plus ipilimumab could not be evaluated. The CDR3: CASSLANPGTEAFF. The CDR3 DNA reads as TGCGCCAGCAGCTTGGCGAACCCCGGGACTGAAGCTTTCTTT.